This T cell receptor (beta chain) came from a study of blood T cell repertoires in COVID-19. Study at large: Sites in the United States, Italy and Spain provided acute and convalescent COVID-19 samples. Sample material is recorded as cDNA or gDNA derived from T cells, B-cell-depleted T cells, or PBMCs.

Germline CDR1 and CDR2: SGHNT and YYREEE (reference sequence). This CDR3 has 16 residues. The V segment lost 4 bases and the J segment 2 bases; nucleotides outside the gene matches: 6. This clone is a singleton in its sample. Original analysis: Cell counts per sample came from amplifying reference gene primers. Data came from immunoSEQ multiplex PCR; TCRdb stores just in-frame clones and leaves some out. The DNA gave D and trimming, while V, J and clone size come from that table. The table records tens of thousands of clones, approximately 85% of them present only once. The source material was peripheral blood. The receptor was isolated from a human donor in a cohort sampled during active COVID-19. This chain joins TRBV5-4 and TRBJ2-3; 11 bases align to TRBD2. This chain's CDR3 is CASSGSGLAATDTQYF. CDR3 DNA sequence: TGTGCCAGCAGCGGCTCGGGACTAGCGGCCACAGATACGCAGTATTTT.